This T cell receptor (beta chain) was retrieved from a study of blood T cell repertoires in COVID-19 (TCRdb year 2020). In terms of the full investigation: Collaborator samples came from the United States, Italy and Spain and covered acute and convalescent phases of COVID-19. Subjects who had been exposed to COVID-19, were actively infected with it, or had recovered from it provided the deeply sampled blood TCRbeta repertoires that made up the dataset. Sample metadata almost always included a de-identified subject ID, COVID-19 status, age in years and sex. The samples were drawn from the first 160 participants of the ongoing ImmuneRACE study and from 950 to 1,500 subjects provided by 6 global collaborators. Where HLA class I and class II types were available, the types were taken from metadata supplied by the sample provider, not from assay-based typing. A freely available public database, intended as a resource for researchers studying the immune response to SARS-CoV-2, is where the repertoires were released. The prospective study material was composed of cDNA or gDNA derived from T cells, B-cell-depleted T cells, or PBMCs. The study at large found these results: The amount of clinical and demographic metadata varied by source and participant and was provided uncurated.

About this clone: Its antigen specificity is not known. No base-level quality is on record; no much larger clone is a single base apart.

Each collaborating institution followed its own protocols to collect whole blood in K2EDTA tubes. Collaborator samples were shipped for TCRbeta analysis as frozen whole blood, isolated PBMCs, or DNA extracted from either sample type. CDR1 and CDR2, looked up from the germline V gene, are WSHSY and SAAADI. V and J lose 8 bases and 1 base, and a span of 8 bases separates them. Counted from cysteine to phenylalanine, this CDR3 has 12 amino acids. Only the CDR3 DNA is retained, 36 bases long and in frame from the first base. The immunoSEQ Assay, a bias-controlled multiplex PCR, was used to amplify TCRbeta CDR3 regions from genomic DNA. The paper's data handling went like this. Within the assay, amplification of reference gene primers was used to estimate how many nucleated cells each sample contained. To quantify the absolute abundance of each unique TCRbeta CDR3 rearrangement, sequence reads were collapsed and filtered. Productive Simpson clonality was computed per sample as the square root of Simpson's diversity index over productive rearrangements. This immuneACCESS table, as held by TCRdb, lists in-frame sequences with V and J called but not all clones. Of the missing ones, under half trace to an unresolved V gene in checked studies; the others have no known cause. The V and J calls and clone size are taken from that table; D and trimming were inferred from the DNA. Across this sample there are 15,000 or so clones, with around 94% seen only once. The ten top clones hold approximately 7.1% of the sample.

The TCR sequence derives from a human donor with active COVID-19. The donor label of this sample is uncertain. Sequencing was carried out using peripheral blood. This receptor chain uses TRBV10-2 and TRBJ1-1, with the D segment identity uncertain. The nucleotide sequence reads TGCGCCAGCGGCGCGGGGAACACTGAAGCTTTCTTT. This is translated as CASGAGNTEAFF.